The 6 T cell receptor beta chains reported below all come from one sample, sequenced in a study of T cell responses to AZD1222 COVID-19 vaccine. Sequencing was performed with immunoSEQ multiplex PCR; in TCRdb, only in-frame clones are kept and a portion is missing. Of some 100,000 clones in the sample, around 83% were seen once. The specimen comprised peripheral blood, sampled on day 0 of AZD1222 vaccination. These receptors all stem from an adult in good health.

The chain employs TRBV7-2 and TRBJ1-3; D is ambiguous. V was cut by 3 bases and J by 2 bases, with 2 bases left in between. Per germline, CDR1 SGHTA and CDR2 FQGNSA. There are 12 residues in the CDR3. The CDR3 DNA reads TGTGCCAGCAGCTTCCCTGGAAACACCATATATTTT. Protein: CASSFPGNTIYF.

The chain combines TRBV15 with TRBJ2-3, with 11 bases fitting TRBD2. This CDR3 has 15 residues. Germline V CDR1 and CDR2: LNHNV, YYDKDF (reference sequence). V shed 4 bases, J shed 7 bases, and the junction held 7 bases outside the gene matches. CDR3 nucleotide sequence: TGTGCCACCAGCACCCCTAGCGGGAGGTTAAATACGCAGTATTTT. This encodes CATSTPSGRLNTQYF.

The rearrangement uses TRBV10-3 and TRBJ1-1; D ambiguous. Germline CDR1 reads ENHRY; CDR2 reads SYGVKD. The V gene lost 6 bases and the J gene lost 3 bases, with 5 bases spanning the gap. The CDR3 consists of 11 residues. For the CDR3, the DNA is TGTGCCATCAGGGCTGACACTGAAGCTTTCTTT. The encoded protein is CAIRADTEAFF.

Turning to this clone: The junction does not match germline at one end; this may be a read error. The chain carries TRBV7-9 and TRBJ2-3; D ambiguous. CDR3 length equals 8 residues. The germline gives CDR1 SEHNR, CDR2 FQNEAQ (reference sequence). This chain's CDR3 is CATQTRYF. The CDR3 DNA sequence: TGTGCCACCCAAACGCGGTATTTT. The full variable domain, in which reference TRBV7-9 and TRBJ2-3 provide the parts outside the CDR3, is DTGVSQNPRHKITKRGQNVTFRCDPISEHNRLYWYRQTLGQGPEFLTYFQNEAQLEKSRLLSDRFSAERPKGSFSTLEIQRTEQGDSAMYLCATQTRYFGPGTRLTVL.

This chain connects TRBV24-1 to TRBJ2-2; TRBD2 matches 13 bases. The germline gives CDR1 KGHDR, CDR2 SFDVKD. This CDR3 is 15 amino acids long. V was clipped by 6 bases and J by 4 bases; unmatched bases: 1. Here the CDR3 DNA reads TGTGCCACCAGTTGGACTAGCGGGAGCACCGGGGAGCTGTTTTTT. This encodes CATSWTSGSTGELFF.

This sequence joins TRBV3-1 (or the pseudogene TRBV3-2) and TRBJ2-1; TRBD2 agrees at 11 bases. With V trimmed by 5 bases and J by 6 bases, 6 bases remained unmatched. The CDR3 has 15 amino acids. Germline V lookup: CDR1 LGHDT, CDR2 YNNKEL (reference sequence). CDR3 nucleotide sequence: TGTGCCAGCAGCGTGGGGACTAGCGGTGGCAATGAGCAGTTCTTC. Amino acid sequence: CASSVGTSGGNEQFF.